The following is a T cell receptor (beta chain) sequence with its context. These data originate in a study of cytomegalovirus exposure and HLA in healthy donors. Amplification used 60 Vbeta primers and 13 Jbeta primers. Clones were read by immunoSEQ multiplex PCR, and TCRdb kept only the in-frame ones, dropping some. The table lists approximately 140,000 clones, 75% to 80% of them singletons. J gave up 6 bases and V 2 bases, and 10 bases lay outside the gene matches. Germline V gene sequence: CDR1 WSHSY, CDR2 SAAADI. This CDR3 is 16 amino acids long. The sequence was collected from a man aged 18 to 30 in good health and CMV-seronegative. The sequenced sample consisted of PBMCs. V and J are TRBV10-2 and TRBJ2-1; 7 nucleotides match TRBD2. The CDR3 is CASSELRRSGGNEQFF. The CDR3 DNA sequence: TGCGCCAGCAGTGAGCTAAGGCGGTCGGGAGGCAATGAGCAGTTCTTC.